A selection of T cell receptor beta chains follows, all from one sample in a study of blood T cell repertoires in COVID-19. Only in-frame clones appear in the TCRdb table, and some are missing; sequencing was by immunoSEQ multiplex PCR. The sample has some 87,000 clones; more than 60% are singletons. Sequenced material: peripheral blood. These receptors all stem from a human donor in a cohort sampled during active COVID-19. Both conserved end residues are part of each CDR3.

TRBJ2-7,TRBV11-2,CASSFSGGDYEQYF
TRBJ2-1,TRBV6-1,CASSVLGSGLLYNEQFF
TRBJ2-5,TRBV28,CASSSQGNQGETQYF
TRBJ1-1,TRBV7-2,CASSLGRLNTEAFF
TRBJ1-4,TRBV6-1,CASSEAADRANPFF
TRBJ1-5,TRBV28,CASSFTRAQHF
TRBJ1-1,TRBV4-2,CASSHSTENTEAFF
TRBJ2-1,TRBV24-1,CATSDLAGENNEQFF
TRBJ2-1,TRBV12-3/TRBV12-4,CASRAGSYNEQFF
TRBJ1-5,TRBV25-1,CASSPVGNQPQHF
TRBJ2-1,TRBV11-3,CASSLDWGVGDYDNEQFF
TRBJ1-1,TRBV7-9,CASSFGTGTTEAFF
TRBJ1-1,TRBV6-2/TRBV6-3,CASSYSGGLRTEAFF